What follows are 5 T cell receptor beta chains derived from one specimen sequenced in a study of blood T cell repertoires in COVID-19. Sequenced by immunoSEQ multiplex PCR; TCRdb stores in-frame clones only, minus some. The data hold hundreds of thousands of clones, with 65% to 90% observed a single time. The sequenced sample consisted of PBMCs or T cells enriched from blood (not recorded which). These receptors came from a middle-aged woman with acute COVID-19.

The V gene is TRBV15, the J gene TRBJ2-3; D is perhaps TRBD2 (6 bases). V lost 8 bases to trimming and J lost 2 bases, with 14 bases between them. CDR1 LNHNV and CDR2 YYDKDF come from the germline V gene (reference sequence). The CDR3 has 14 amino acids. The CDR3 DNA reads TGTGCCACCGGGGTCGGGAGTTTCACAGATACGCAGTATTTT. Its protein product is CATGVGSFTDTQYF.

CDR3 sequence reads: CASSFQGQGPYEQYF. The CDR3 region has the DNA TGTGCCAGCAGCTTTCAGGGACAGGGACCCTACGAGCAGTACTTC. This chain uses TRBV11-2 with TRBJ2-7; 9 nucleotides line up with TRBD1. Per the germline V gene, CDR1 is SGHAT and CDR2 is FQNNGV. The CDR3 is 15 residues long. V trimming: 3 bases; J trimming: 2 bases; junction bases outside the gene matches: 5.

This sequence joins TRBV5-4 and TRBJ2-7; TRBD2 aligns across 15 bases. This CDR3 has 16 amino acids. Trimming cost V 4 bases and J 5 bases; bases outside gene matches: 7. Germline V lookup: CDR1 SGHNT, CDR2 YYREEE (reference sequence). CDR3 amino acids: CASSLGGLAGGHEQYF. The CDR3 region has the DNA TGTGCCAGCAGCCTCGGGGGACTAGCGGGAGGCCACGAGCAGTACTTC. The full variable domain, its missing parts supplied by reference TRBV5-4 and TRBJ2-7, is ETGVTQSPTHLIKTRGQQVTLRCSSQSGHNTVSWYQQALGQGPQFIFQYYREEENGRGNFPPRFSGLQFPNYSSELNVNALELDDSALYLCASSLGGLAGGHEQYFGPGTRLTVT.

This rearrangement joins TRBV9 to TRBJ2-1; 7 nucleotides match TRBD1. Germline lookup yields CDR1 SGDLS and CDR2 YYNGEE. V shed 3 bases, J shed 4 bases, and the junction held 7 bases outside the gene matches. The CDR3 totals 15 residues. The CDR3 here is CASSATGTVYNEQFF. The CDR3, as DNA: TGTGCCAGCAGCGCCACCGGGACAGTGTACAATGAGCAGTTCTTC.

This chain connects TRBV5-1 to TRBJ1-3; D is unclear. Germline loops: CDR1 SGHRS, CDR2 YFSETQ. The CDR3 has 15 amino acids. V was shortened by 5 bases and J by 2 bases, with 14 bases between the two germline ends. The CDR3 sequence is CASRSRPQAGNTIYF. DNA of the CDR3: TGCGCCAGCAGGAGTAGGCCCCAGGCTGGAAACACCATATATTTT. The full variable domain, with the rest looked up from reference TRBV5-1 and TRBJ1-3, is KAGVTQTPRYLIKTRGQQVTLSCSPISGHRSVSWYQQTPGQGLQFLFEYFSETQRNKGNFPGRFSGRQFSNSRSEMNVSTLELGDSALYLCASRSRPQAGNTIYFGEGSWLTVV.